This T cell receptor beta chain comes out of a study of Ad26.COV2.S vaccination and SARS-CoV-2 variants. Study observations and caveats: Substantial breadth was reportedly displayed by spike-specific CD8+ and CD4+ T cell responses after vaccination. It was vaccine recipients, not placebo recipients, who had the higher spike-specific TCR breadth.

Here immunoSEQ multiplex PCR was the method, and the copy in TCRdb shows in-frame clones only, minus some. The table has 300,000 to 400,000 clones, about nine tenths seen once. The germline V gene encodes CDR1 MGHRA and CDR2 YSYEKL. The CDR3 extends over 16 amino acids. The trim removed 2 bases at V and 0 bases at J, leaving 6 bases unmatched. Stated treatment: some 19 received Ad26.COV2.S at low or high dose, single or two shots; about five received placebo; per-sample allocation not given. Repertoires come from day 63 after the first vaccine or placebo injection. Of note for this clone: What it binds is not known.

This clonotype originated in a person aged 18-60 years who received the Ad26.COV2.S COVID-19 vaccine or a placebo. Sequences were derived from peripheral blood, sampled in a trial of Ad26.COV2.S vaccine versus placebo. The chain recombines TRBV4-1 with TRBJ1-1, with 7 bases identical to TRBD1. CDR3 nucleotide sequence: TGCGCCAGCAGCCAATTGATGGGACAGTTGAACACTGAAGCTTTCTTT. Translating it yields CASSQLMGQLNTEAFF.